The next 31 T cell receptor beta chains were all read from a single sample in a study of T-cell reconstitution after alpha-beta-depleted transplantation in children. A TCRbeta library incorporating unique molecular identifiers was prepared. Using its own MiXCR run on the PCR reads, TCRdb lists one record per CDR3 protein. This table has under 300,000 distinct CDR3 sequences, about 8.8% appearing once. Specimen: PBMCs from the stem cell graft donor, collected from the stem cell graft. Receptors originate from a human donor who donated a stem cell graft to a child with SCID.

With regard to this clonotype: A read error may explain this, as a much larger clone is one base away. The genes are TRBV20-1 and TRBJ1-1; TRBD1 aligns across 8 bases. Looked up from germline, CDR1 is DFQATT and CDR2 is SNEGSKA (reference sequence). The CDR3 consists of 19 residues. CDR3 DNA: TGCTGTGCTAGTTCATATAGGGGGGCAGGGGGCCTTATGGATACTGAAGCTTTCTTT. Protein: CCASSYRGAGGLMDTEAFF.

This clonotype was picked up a small number of times. This sequence joins TRBV7-8 and TRBJ2-7; D is perhaps TRBD2 (5 bases). The germline V gene has CDR1 SGHVS and CDR2 FQNEAQ. Trimming pared 5 bases from V and 2 bases from J, leaving 13 bases between. The CDR3 is 14 amino acids. CDR3 bases: TGTGCCAGCAGCCCCCCCGGGAAGACCTACGAGCAGTACTTC. Its translation is CASSPPGKTYEQYF.

At least ten counts were recorded for this clonotype. This sequence joins TRBV29-1 and TRBJ2-7; possibly TRBD2 for D (6 bases). V was shortened by 0 bases and J by 1 base, with 19 bases between the two germline ends. There are 17 residues in the CDR3. The germline gives CDR1 SQVTM, CDR2 ANQGSEA. CDR3 nucleotides: TGCAGCGTTGAAGATCTTAGGGACTTCTCATCGTCCTACGAGCAGTACTTC. The encoded protein is CSVEDLRDFSSSYEQYF.

In its sample, this clonotype was seen many times. CDR3 region: CASSPDFFPGELFF. CDR3 DNA: TGTGCCAGCAGCCCCGACTTTTTTCCGGGGGAGCTGTTTTTT. V and J are TRBV7-6 and TRBJ2-2; D is unresolved. The CDR3 consists of 14 residues. With 5 bases removed from V and 8 bases from J, the gap between germline ends came to 15 bases. Germline V gene data show CDR1 as SGHVS and CDR2 as FNYEAQ.

This clonotype was found many times. CDR3 sequence: CASSSVHNEQFF. The CDR3 nucleotides read TGTGCCAGCAGCTCAGTTCACAATGAGCAGTTCTTC. The genes are TRBV11-3 and TRBJ2-1; D gene unclear. Germline V gene lookup returns CDR1 SGHNT and CDR2 YENEEA. The CDR3 spans 12 residues. V gave up 4 bases and J gave up 5 bases, with 6 bases separating them.

This clonotype was seen repeatedly, ten times or more. This chain connects TRBV27 to TRBJ2-7; 8 bases fit TRBD1. The trim removed 6 bases at V and 2 bases at J, leaving 9 bases unmatched. Per the germline V gene, CDR1 is MNHEY and CDR2 is SMNVEV (reference sequence). The CDR3 length is 15 residues. This chain's CDR3 is CASSIDRGYTYEQYF. CDR3 nucleotides: TGTGCCAGCAGCATAGACAGGGGTTACACCTACGAGCAGTACTTC.

This clonotype was detected ten times or more. The chain carries TRBV29-1 and TRBJ2-1; D not resolved. Germline V gives CDR1 SQVTM, CDR2 ANQGSEA. Deletions cut 4 bases from V and 5 bases from J, with 12 bases between. The CDR3 sequence is 13 residues long. The CDR3 loop is CSVVGLPHNEQFF. CDR3 sequence (DNA): TGCAGCGTTGTGGGCCTTCCGCACAATGAGCAGTTCTTC.

This clonotype came up many times. V usage is TRBV10-3 and J usage is TRBJ2-3; TRBD2 matches at 8 bases. From germline, CDR1 is ENHRY and CDR2 SYGVKD. V lost 8 bases, J lost 5 bases, and 9 bases stayed unmatched. The length of the CDR3 is 14 residues. The CDR3 DNA sequence: TGTGCCATCCGGCCCGATCGGGGGGGAGATACGCAGTATTTT. Translation gives CAIRPDRGGDTQYF.

This clonotype was counted ten times or more. J is TRBJ2-4 and V is TRBV20-1; possible D gene TRBD1, 6 bases. Germline loops: CDR1 DFQATT, CDR2 SNEGSKA (reference sequence). The CDR3 length is 15 residues. V lost 0 bases and J lost 0, with 9 bases in between. The CDR3 loop reads CSARDRTVAKNIQYF. DNA of the CDR3: TGCAGTGCTAGAGATCGGACAGTAGCCAAAAACATTCAGTACTTC.

This clonotype occurred many times. V gene TRBV5-1 combines with J gene TRBJ1-5; a possible D gene is TRBD1 (6 bases). The CDR3 is 15 amino acids. Trimming removed 0 bases at V and 6 bases at J, with 13 bases between. The germline V gene encodes CDR1 SGHRS and CDR2 YFSETQ. The chain's CDR3 is CASSLDPGDGQPQHF. CDR3 nucleotide sequence: TGCGCCAGCAGCTTGGATCCAGGGGACGGTCAGCCCCAGCATTTT.

This clonotype was seen at least ten times. The chain uses TRBV7-2 and TRBJ2-7; perhaps D is TRBD1 or TRBD2 (5 bases each). CDR1 and CDR2 (germline): SGHTA, FQGNSA. The ends were cut back, 5 bases at V and 3 bases at J, with 17 bases in the middle. CDR3 length: 15 residues. The CDR3 region has the DNA TGTGCCAGCAGCACAAAAAGCGGACATATCTACGAGCAGTACTTC. Encoded protein: CASSTKSGHIYEQYF.

There are many counts of this clonotype. The V gene is TRBV29-1, the J gene TRBJ2-1; 9 positions agree with TRBD2. CDR3 length equals 13 residues. The J segment lost 4 bases and the V segment lost 7 bases, leaving 5 bases of the junction unmatched. CDR1 is SQVTM and CDR2 is ANQGSEA in the germline V gene. DNA of the CDR3: TGCAGCGCCCTAGCGGGGCCGTACAATGAGCAGTTCTTC. Its protein product is CSALAGPYNEQFF.

Of note for this clonotype: At one end the junction does not follow the germline gene, possibly because of a read error. The genes are TRBV29-1 and TRBJ1-4, with D tentatively TRBD1 (5 bases). Germline values: CDR1 SQVTM, CDR2 ANQGSEA. This CDR3 region has 14 residues. CDR3 protein: CIVIGGEGFEKLFF. The CDR3 nucleotides read TGCATCGTTATCGGAGGGGAAGGTTTTGAAAAACTGTTTTTT.

This clonotype was counted ten times or more. This chain uses TRBV7-2 with TRBJ2-2; D is possibly TRBD1 or TRBD2 (6 bases each). CDR3 length: 16 residues. The ends were cut back, 5 bases at V and 9 bases at J, with 22 bases in the middle. Germline-derived CDR1 and CDR2 are SGHTA and FQGNSA. This CDR3 reads CASSERGSWGAWELFF. As DNA, the CDR3 is TGTGCCAGCAGCGAAAGAGGGTCTTGGGGGGCCTGGGAGCTGTTTTTT. The full variable domain, completed using reference TRBV7-2 and TRBJ2-2, is GAGVSQSPSNKVTEKGKDVELRCDPISGHTALYWYRQSLGQGLEFLIYFQGNSAPDKSGLPSDRFSAERTGGSVSTLTIQRTQQEDSAVYLCASSERGSWGAWELFFGEGSRLTVL.

This clonotype was counted at least ten times. The chain carries TRBV7-6 and TRBJ2-5; 13 bases fit TRBD2. The CDR3 extends over 17 amino acids. V lost 2 bases and J lost 4; bases outside the gene matches: 7. Germline CDR1 is SGHVS and CDR2 is FNYEAQ. The CDR3 DNA reads as TGTGCCAGCAGCTTACCCAGGACTAGCGGGGGAGCAGAGACCCAGTACTTC. It yields the protein CASSLPRTSGGAETQYF.

This clonotype was seen repeatedly, ten times or more. The chain uses TRBV7-2 and TRBJ1-4, with D perhaps TRBD1 (6 bases). Germline V CDR1 and CDR2: SGHTA, FQGNSA. Trimming cost V 4 bases and J 14 bases, with 26 bases left between them. The CDR3 is made up of 16 amino acids. This chain's CDR3 is CASSSNGGGGMRLLFF. CDR3 sequence (DNA): TGTGCCAGCAGCTCCAATGGGGGAGGGGGAATGCGTTTGCTGTTTTTT.

This clonotype was counted many times. V is TRBV6-1 and J is TRBJ1-2; possible D gene TRBD1, 5 bases. The germline V gene has CDR1 MNHNS and CDR2 SASEGT. Trimming took 4 bases from V and 10 from J, leaving 16 bases between them. CDR3 size: 13 residues. CDR3 nucleotide sequence: TGTGCCAGCAGTGGTGGGACGGCCCGTGTCTACACCTTC. Amino acids: CASSGGTARVYTF.

Within the sample, this clonotype is medium-sized. The chain employs TRBV5-7 and TRBJ1-2; TRBD1 matches 11 bases. TRBV5-7 is designated an ORF whose function remains uncertain. The length of the CDR3 is 18 residues. With V trimmed by 1 base and J by 3 bases, 11 bases remained unmatched. The CDR3 region is CASSLYRRWTGGDYGYTF. The DNA of the CDR3 is TGTGCCAGCAGCTTGTACCGACGCTGGACAGGGGGCGACTATGGCTACACCTTC.

This clonotype was detected ten times or more. CDR3 DNA: TGTGCCAGTAGCGACCGGTTTAATCAGCCCCAGCATTTT. Its translation is CASSDRFNQPQHF. The chain joins TRBV19 to TRBJ1-5; the D is unclear. This CDR3 is 13 amino acids long. V shed 6 bases and J shed 4 bases, with 10 bases lying between them. Looked up from germline, CDR1 is LNHDA and CDR2 is SQIVND (reference sequence).

This clonotype was observed at least ten times. The chain is built from TRBV28 and TRBJ2-7; 7 bases align to TRBD2. The CDR3 sequence is 11 residues long. The V segment lost 6 bases and the J segment 4 bases; nucleotides outside the gene matches: 0. Germline CDR1 is MDHEN and CDR2 is SYDVKM. CDR3 region: CASRAGYEQYF. The CDR3 bases are TGTGCCAGCAGAGCGGGGTACGAGCAGTACTTC.

This clonotype was observed many times. The rearrangement uses TRBV20-1 and TRBJ2-4; 9 bases agree with TRBD2. Trimming cost V 5 bases and J 2 bases; bases outside gene matches: 7. In germline, CDR1 is DFQATT, CDR2 SNEGSKA (reference sequence). CDR3 length: 15 amino acids. Here the CDR3 reads CSAPTSGGPKNIQYF. CDR3 coding DNA: TGCAGTGCTCCGACTAGCGGTGGCCCCAAAAACATTCAGTACTTC.

This clonotype was found a few times. The chain uses TRBV18 and TRBJ2-5; unclear D gene. Deletions cut 3 bases from V and 2 bases from J, with 7 bases between. The CDR3 sequence is 13 residues long. CDR1 is KGHSH, CDR2 LQKENI, per germline. For the CDR3, the DNA is TGTGCCAGCTCACCCCCGGCGCAAGAGACCCAGTACTTC. This sequence encodes CASSPPAQETQYF.

This clonotype was observed many times. CDR3 sequence (DNA): TGCGCCAGCAGCTCGAATCCCACCTACAATGAGCAGTTCTTC. Translated: CASSSNPTYNEQFF. The V call is TRBV5-1, the J call TRBJ2-1; D is unresolved. Trimming shortened V by 3 bases and J by 2 bases, and 9 bases separated the two germline ends. CDR1 is SGHRS and CDR2 is YFSETQ in the germline V gene. This CDR3 spans 14 amino acids. Combining the CDR3 with reference TRBV5-1 and TRBJ2-1 gives the whole variable domain KAGVTQTPRYLIKTRGQQVTLSCSPISGHRSVSWYQQTPGQGLQFLFEYFSETQRNKGNFPGRFSGRQFSNSRSEMNVSTLELGDSALYLCASSSNPTYNEQFFGPGTRLTVL.

In this sample, this clonotype turned up many times. The chain has TRBV6-5 and TRBJ1-1, with D possibly TRBD1 on 6 matching bases. CDR1 and CDR2 (germline): MNHEY, SVGAGI. The V end lost 0 bases, the J end lost 4 bases, and 12 bases lay between the germline ends. This CDR3 region has 15 residues. CDR3 sequence reads: CASSYSAKGGTEAFF. The CDR3 DNA reads as TGTGCCAGCAGTTACTCTGCCAAGGGGGGCACTGAAGCTTTCTTT.

This clonotype was seen a handful of times. One base away lies a much larger clone, so this may be a sequencing read error. The chain recombines TRBV20-1 with TRBJ1-2; TRBD1 might be the D (5 bases). The germline CDR1 and CDR2 sequences are DFQATT and SNEGSKA (reference sequence). There are 17 residues in the CDR3. The CDR3 coding sequence is TGCTGTGCTAGAGATCTGGCAGGGAGAGATTCTAACTATGGCTACACCTTC. Its translation is CCARDLAGRDSNYGYTF.

The table lists this clonotype with many counts. This rearrangement joins TRBV12-3 or TRBV12-4 to TRBJ1-5; D gene ambiguous. The CDR3 is 14 amino acids. V gave up 3 bases and J gave up 2 bases, with 8 bases separating them. The CDR3 DNA reads TGTGCCAGCAGTTTTATGGGCCGCAATCAGCCCCAGCATTTT. Translated, it gives CASSFMGRNQPQHF.

This clonotype was counted at least ten times. The chain couples TRBV7-2 to TRBJ2-1, with D perhaps assigned TRBD1 or TRBD2 (5 bases each). Trimming stripped 3 bases from V and 5 bases from J, with 11 bases between. Per the germline V gene, CDR1 is SGHTA and CDR2 is FQGNSA. The CDR3 has 14 amino acids. Written as DNA, the CDR3 is TGTGCCAGCAGCTTGGTCCTGGGACACAATGAGCAGTTCTTC. Its protein product is CASSLVLGHNEQFF.

This clonotype was counted at least ten times. This chain connects TRBV5-1 to TRBJ2-2; D not resolved. Germline CDR1 is SGHRS and CDR2 is YFSETQ. V shed 3 bases and J shed 2 bases, with 14 bases lying between them. The CDR3 spans 16 residues. CDR3 in amino acids: CASSSSATLNTGELFF. DNA of the CDR3: TGCGCCAGCAGCTCCTCTGCGACACTAAACACCGGGGAGCTGTTTTTT.

The V gene is TRBV11-2, the J gene TRBJ2-2, with a weak D call TRBD2 (5 bases). Germline CDR1 reads SGHAT; CDR2 reads FQNNGV. V dropped 2 bases and J dropped 1 base, with 11 bases sitting between them. This CDR3 spans 16 amino acids. CDR3 sequence: CASSLRLGENTGELFF. The CDR3 DNA reads as TGTGCCAGCAGCTTAAGGCTGGGAGAGAACACCGGGGAGCTGTTTTTT.

The chain couples TRBV7-3 to TRBJ2-1; 8 positions agree with TRBD2. Trimming took 6 bases from V and 0 from J; bases not matched to a gene: 7. Germline CDR1 and CDR2: SGHTA and FQGTGA. The CDR3 is 16 amino acids. The CDR3 loop is CASSSRLASSYNEQFF. The CDR3 DNA sequence: TGTGCCAGCAGTTCACGACTAGCGAGCTCCTACAATGAGCAGTTCTTC.

This clonotype occurred many times. The chain uses TRBV12-3 or TRBV12-4 and TRBJ2-2, with D perhaps TRBD2 (6 bases). This CDR3 comprises 13 residues. Trimming removed 3 bases from V and 7 bases from J, with 9 bases in between. CDR3: CASSFGGDGELFF. In nucleotides, the CDR3 is TGTGCCAGCAGTTTTGGAGGGGACGGGGAGCTGTTTTTT.